This entry features one TCR beta chain sequence. Antigen: not known. Donors were drawn from the approximately 120-subject validation cohort, separate from the approximately 620-subject first cohort. The data originate from a study of cytomegalovirus exposure and HLA in healthy donors. General study findings and limits: In vitro confirmation showed three CMV-associated chains to be CMV antigen specific. Reports described diagnosis of cytomegalovirus status by the classifier as highly specific and sensitive. Subsequent analysis found a tendency for first-cohort TCR clusters to co-occur within the roughly 130 validation repertoires.

Assay: immunoSEQ multiplex PCR; the TCRdb copy retains only in-frame clones and omits some. The sample lists about 250,000 clones, about 88% occurring once. The CDR3 length is 13 residues. The germline V gene has CDR1 MNHEY and CDR2 SVGAGI. The V gene lost 6 bases and the J gene lost 2 bases, with 11 bases spanning the gap. The J gene is TRBJ2-7, the V gene TRBV6-5; D gene ambiguous. The sequenced sample was PBMCs. The clonotype comes from a young man in good health and CMV-seropositive. The DNA for the CDR3 is TGTGCCAGCAGCTTCGGACCAACCTACGAGCAGTACTTC. Translating it yields CASSFGPTYEQYF.